This T cell receptor (beta chain) was observed in a study of shared clonotypes between healthy human individuals. Across the whole study: The plates for each donor numbered three CD4 naive, three CD4 memory, two CD8 naive and one CD8 memory.

Sequencing was performed with immunoSEQ multiplex PCR; in TCRdb, only in-frame clones are kept and a portion is missing. This table has approximately 2.5 million clones, more than 85% appearing once. Study conclusions and caveats: Estimated richness values were generally larger in naive subsets than in memory subsets.

V dropped 0 bases and J dropped 6 bases, with 11 bases sitting between them. Per the germline V gene, CDR1 is SGHRS and CDR2 is YFSETQ. This CDR3 is built from 14 residues. To note about this clone: Its matching antigen is unknown.

The TCR was taken from a man aged 18 to 30 in good health. Some clones in this sample may be carry-over from other donors' samples. Sequencing was performed on naive CD4+ T cells from PBMCs. The subset is: CD45RA+ positively selected. The genes are TRBV5-1 and TRBJ2-3; the D gene could be TRBD1 or TRBD2 (5 bases each). The CDR3 sequence is CASSLGQTGDTQYF. The CDR3 DNA reads TGCGCCAGCAGCTTGGGACAGACGGGGGATACGCAGTATTTT.